The subject of this entry is one TCR beta chain. The antigen is not known. The data originate from a study of vaccination and CD4 T cells after COVID-19. Study summary: A median of roughly 97 days (range 35 to 161) separated diagnosis from post-COVID sampling.

As for treatment: approximately 11-day PBMC culture with coronavirus spike peptide pools or control peptides (ViraFEST assay). The V and J ends lost 0 bases and 3 bases, in that order; junction bases with no gene match: 11. Germline loops: CDR1 DFQATT, CDR2 SNEGSKA (reference sequence). The CDR3 length is 17 residues. Oncomine TCR Beta short-read sequencing was applied to DNA from cultured CD4+ T cells. TCRdb fed the PCR reads into MiXCR, producing one record per CDR3 protein. This sample has tens of thousands of distinct CDR3 sequences; 50% occur once, and the top ten carry over 25%. Sample: CD4+ T cells from blood, cultured in vitro, taken before SARS-CoV-2 vaccination. This chain connects TRBV20-1 to TRBJ2-3; 8 bases fit TRBD1. This clonotype was obtained from a human donor who received a COVID-19 vaccine. The CDR3 spells CSARDLLTGAGTDTQYF. The CDR3 nucleotides are TGCAGTGCTAGAGACCTCTTGACAGGGGCTGGGACAGATACGCAGTATTTT.